This T cell receptor beta chain was observed in a study of shared T cell receptors in the human thymus. Note on this clone: This same CDR3 is encoded by further DNA sequences in the sample.

Libraries were prepared by immunoSEQ multiplex PCR; TCRdb keeps only in-frame clonotypes and omits some of them. Of roughly 550,000 clones listed, 75% to 80% are singletons. V lost 0 bases, J lost 2 bases, and 2 bases stayed unmatched. Germline values: CDR1 SGHDT, CDR2 YYEEEE. This CDR3 spans 14 amino acids. These data were likewise used in another study, on human thymus T cells. That paper states: Thymus pieces cut out during corrective heart surgery were the tissue that was used.

The rearrangement uses TRBV5-6 and TRBJ2-7, with 7 bases fitting TRBD2. The TCR was taken from a boy in the first two years of life with a congenital heart defect. Sequences were obtained from thymocytes. The CDR3 region has the DNA TGTGCCAGCAGCTTGGGGGGGGGTACCTACGAGCAGTACTTC. This encodes CASSLGGGTYEQYF. The full variable domain, with the rest looked up from reference TRBV5-6 and TRBJ2-7, is DAGVTQSPTHLIKTRGQQVTLRCSPKSGHDTVSWYQQALGQGPQFIFQYYEEEERQRGNFPDRFSGHQFPNYSSELNVNALLLGDSALYLCASSLGGGTYEQYFGPGTRLTVT.